These 30 T cell receptor beta chains share one sample of origin, sequenced in a study of cytomegalovirus exposure and HLA in healthy donors. Primers: 60 Vbeta forward and 13 Jbeta reverse. Measured with immunoSEQ multiplex PCR; TCRdb has only the in-frame clones, and not every one. In the table there are 100,000 to 150,000 clones, 72% of which are singletons. Sequencing used PBMCs. The source of these receptors is a man younger than 40 in good health and CMV-seronegative.

The V gene is TRBV27, the J gene TRBJ2-1; TRBD1 matches at 11 bases. Germline V gene lookup returns CDR1 MNHEY and CDR2 SMNVEV (reference sequence). This CDR3 region has 15 residues. With V trimmed by 5 bases and J by 6 bases, 6 bases remained unmatched. CDR3 region: CASSGQGAGSNEQFF. CDR3 nucleotides: TGTGCCAGCAGTGGACAGGGGGCAGGTAGCAATGAGCAGTTCTTC.

This chain links TRBV30 with TRBJ2-2; maybe TRBD1 (5 bases). Trimming cost V 6 bases and J 1 base, with 9 bases left between them. Germline CDR1 reads GTSNPN; CDR2 reads SVGIG (reference sequence). This CDR3 contains 13 residues. CDR3 protein: CACQTENTGELFF. In DNA, the CDR3 is TGTGCCTGCCAGACAGAGAACACCGGGGAGCTGTTTTTT.

The chain uses TRBV7-8 and TRBJ2-7; 14 nucleotides match TRBD2. There are 15 residues in the CDR3. The V segment lost 4 bases and the J segment 7 bases; nucleotides outside the gene matches: 6. Germline CDR1 reads SGHVS; CDR2 reads FQNEAQ. The CDR3 DNA follows: TGTGCCAGCAGCTCCCGGACTAGCGGGGGGCGAGAGCAGTACTTC. It yields the protein CASSSRTSGGREQYF.

The V and J genes are TRBV5-1 and TRBJ1-2, with a possible D match to TRBD1 (6 bases). From germline, CDR1 is SGHRS and CDR2 YFSETQ. The length of the CDR3 is 15 residues. V lost 1 base to trimming and J lost 4 bases, with 14 bases between them. The chain's CDR3 is CASSLLPDRPYGYTF. The CDR3 DNA reads as TGCGCCAGCAGCTTGTTACCCGACAGGCCCTATGGCTACACCTTC.

With respect to this clone: The identical CDR3 is also encoded by other nucleotide sequences in the sample. V and J are TRBV4-3 and TRBJ1-4; 9 bases line up with TRBD1. CDR1 LGHNA and CDR2 YSLEER come from the germline V gene. The CDR3 spans 14 residues. V shed 3 bases and J 5 bases; nucleotides not matched to a gene: 1. In DNA form, the CDR3 reads TGCGCCAGCAGCCACGACAGGGGGAATGAAAAACTGTTTTTT. The encoded protein is CASSHDRGNEKLFF.

The rearrangement uses TRBV9 and TRBJ2-5; D not resolved. CDR1 and CDR2 (germline): SGDLS, YYNGEE. V dropped 1 base and J dropped 5 bases, with 15 bases sitting between them. There are 15 residues in the CDR3. CDR3 DNA: TGTGCCAGCAGCGTACTGGGCAGTCATCGGGAGACCCAGTACTTC. This gives the protein CASSVLGSHRETQYF.

This chain joins TRBV7-9 and TRBJ1-2; unclear D gene. With 5 bases removed from V and 7 bases from J, the gap between germline ends came to 14 bases. Germline V gene lookup returns CDR1 SEHNR and CDR2 FQNEAQ (reference sequence). The CDR3 consists of 13 residues. The CDR3: CASSPRQFFGYTF. As DNA, the CDR3 is TGTGCCAGCAGCCCCCGTCAGTTCTTTGGCTACACCTTC.

A single count supports this clone. This chain connects TRBV6-5 to TRBJ2-7, with TRBD1 matching over 8 bases. Trimming took 6 bases from V and 5 from J; bases not matched to a gene: 3. In germline, CDR1 is MNHEY, CDR2 SVGAGI. The CDR3 totals 12 residues. Written as DNA, the CDR3 is TGTGCCAGCAGCCCAGGGGGCGACGAGCAGTACTTC. Translated, it gives CASSPGGDEQYF.

This chain joins TRBV9 and TRBJ2-3; TRBD1 matches 7 bases. This CDR3 region has 16 residues. Germline V lookup: CDR1 SGDLS, CDR2 YYNGEE. With V trimmed by 0 bases and J by 6 bases, 10 bases remained unmatched. As DNA, the CDR3 is TGTGCCAGCAGCGTAGCACTAGGACAGACAGGGGATACGCAGTATTTT. It encodes CASSVALGQTGDTQYF.

The J gene is TRBJ1-1, the V gene TRBV6-5; D possibly corresponds to TRBD1 (6 bases). V was cut by 5 bases and J by 5 bases, with 6 bases left in between. Germline V gene data show CDR1 as MNHEY and CDR2 as SVGAGI. The CDR3 has 11 amino acids. The CDR3 DNA reads TGTGCCAGCAGTAGGGGGACTGAAGCTTTCTTT. It encodes CASSRGTEAFF.

The rearrangement uses TRBV2 and TRBJ2-7; D unclear. Trimming took 4 bases from V and 4 from J, leaving 11 bases between them. CDR3 length: 13 amino acids. Per the germline V gene, CDR1 is SNHLY and CDR2 is FYNNEI. The CDR3 sequence is CASSVTEPYEQYF. The CDR3 DNA reads as TGTGCCAGCAGTGTGACGGAGCCGTACGAGCAGTACTTC.

The chain combines TRBV7-3 with TRBJ1-2, with a possible D match to TRBD1 (5 bases). Germline values: CDR1 SGHTA, CDR2 FQGTGA. The CDR3 is 13 residues long. Trimming took off 0 bases at V and 8 bases at J, with 10 bases between the two ends. The CDR3 coding sequence is TGTGCCAGCAGCTTAACCGGGGGTAACGGCTACACCTTC. This encodes CASSLTGGNGYTF.

This clone was seen only a few times. This rearrangement joins TRBV15 to TRBJ2-7; 8 positions match TRBD2. Germline V gene sequence: CDR1 LNHNV, CDR2 YYDKDF (reference sequence). The V segment lost 5 bases and the J segment 7 bases; nucleotides outside the gene matches: 10. This CDR3 region has 14 residues. The CDR3 region has the DNA TGTGCCACCAGCGTAAGGCGGGGGGAGGAAGAGCAGTACTTC. Translated, it gives CATSVRRGEEEQYF.

This sequence joins TRBV11-1 and TRBJ2-7; D may be TRBD1 (5 bases). CDR1 is SGHAT and CDR2 is FQDESV in the germline V gene (reference sequence). The CDR3 length is 14 residues. V was clipped by 3 bases and J by 5 bases, with 14 bases between them. The CDR3: CASSFYQGTNEQYF. Written as DNA, the CDR3 is TGTGCCAGCAGCTTCTACCAGGGTACTAACGAGCAGTACTTC. The full variable domain, with the rest looked up from reference TRBV11-1 and TRBJ2-7, is EAEVAQSPRYKITEKSQAVAFWCDPISGHATLYWYRQILGQGPELLVQFQDESVVDDSQLPKDRFSAERLKGVDSTLKIQPAELGDSAMYLCASSFYQGTNEQYFGPGTRLTVT.

The chain uses TRBV5-4 and TRBJ2-5; 9 bases map to TRBD2. CDR1 and CDR2 (germline): SGHNT, YYREEE (reference sequence). The ends lost 1 base at V and 3 bases at J; junction bases unmatched: 7. The CDR3 loop spans 16 amino acids. The CDR3 loop is CASSLTAGGPKETQYF. The CDR3 nucleotides are TGTGCCAGCAGCTTGACAGCGGGGGGCCCGAAAGAGACCCAGTACTTC.

V is TRBV9 and J is TRBJ2-7; D unresolved. Trimming took 0 bases from V and 0 from J, leaving 7 bases between them. The germline CDR1 and CDR2 sequences are SGDLS and YYNGEE. The CDR3 runs to 14 residues. The CDR3 is CASSVGSLSYEQYF. The DNA for the CDR3 is TGTGCCAGCAGCGTAGGAAGCCTCTCCTACGAGCAGTACTTC.

V is TRBV14 and J is TRBJ2-5; D might be TRBD2 (5 bases). This CDR3 has 12 residues. Germline lookup yields CDR1 SGHDN and CDR2 FVKESK. V lost 4 bases, J lost 3 bases, and 6 bases lay in between. CDR3 bases: TGTGCCAGCAGCCTGACTAAAGAGACCCAGTACTTC. It yields the protein CASSLTKETQYF.

The chain has TRBV7-6 and TRBJ1-2; the D gene is possibly TRBD1 (5 bases). Trimming left V 5 bases short and J 7 bases short, with 23 bases between. CDR3 length equals 16 residues. Germline loops: CDR1 SGHVS, CDR2 FNYEAQ. The CDR3: CASSPHIGGDLGGYTF. The CDR3 nucleotides read TGTGCCAGCAGCCCCCATATCGGGGGGGATTTGGGTGGCTACACCTTC.

This chain connects TRBV5-5 to TRBJ2-3, with D perhaps TRBD2 (5 bases). The CDR3 has 15 amino acids. Trimming shortened V by 5 bases and J by 1 base, and 14 bases separated the two germline ends. The V gene's germline CDR1 is SGHKS and CDR2 YYEKEE (reference sequence). In nucleotides, the CDR3 is TGTGCCAGCAGTCCCCCCGAGGGCCGCACAGATACGCAGTATTTT. Protein sequence: CASSPPEGRTDTQYF.

As concerns this clone: Other DNA sequences in this sample translate to the same CDR3. The chain links TRBV6-5 to TRBJ2-7, with 7 bases fitting TRBD1. The CDR3 extends over 13 amino acids. V trimming: 2 bases; J trimming: 4 bases; junction bases outside the gene matches: 2. The germline V gene has CDR1 MNHEY and CDR2 SVGAGI. CDR3 in amino acids: CASSYRDRYEQYF. DNA for the CDR3: TGTGCCAGCAGTTACCGGGACAGATACGAGCAGTACTTC.

The chain carries TRBV5-1 and TRBJ2-3; 8 nucleotides agree with TRBD1. In germline, CDR1 is SGHRS, CDR2 YFSETQ. Unmatched junction bases numbered 7, after V lost 0 bases and J lost 4 bases. The CDR3 consists of 16 residues. The CDR3 DNA is TGCGCCAGCAGCTTGGGGGCAGCACAGGGGGCAGATACGCAGTATTTT. Translation: CASSLGAAQGADTQYF.

The chain couples TRBV7-2 to TRBJ1-6; D uncertain. Germline CDR1 is SGHTA and CDR2 is FQGNSA. V was cut by 1 base and J by 9 bases, with 4 bases left in between. The CDR3 has 12 residues. CDR3 region: CASSLVGSPLHF. CDR3 coding DNA: TGTGCCAGCAGCTTAGTCGGTTCACCCCTCCACTTT.

This clone was observed a handful of times. The V call is TRBV4-1, the J call TRBJ2-1; TRBD2 agrees at 10 bases. In germline, CDR1 is MGHRA, CDR2 YSYEKL. V lost 1 base, J lost 10 bases, and 16 bases stayed unmatched. The length of the CDR3 is 18 residues. CDR3: CASSQVSAGGPPGLEQFF. The CDR3 DNA reads as TGCGCCAGCAGCCAAGTATCAGCGGGGGGGCCACCAGGTCTGGAGCAGTTCTTC.

The rearrangement joins TRBV7-9 to TRBJ2-5, with 13 bases aligning to TRBD2. Trimming at V came to 7 bases and at J to 11 bases, leaving 10 bases not matched to a gene. The CDR3 is 14 residues long. Germline-derived CDR1 and CDR2 are SEHNR and FQNEAQ (reference sequence). The CDR3 here is CASTGLAGAREQYF. The CDR3 DNA sequence: TGTGCCAGCACCGGACTAGCGGGAGCGAGGGAGCAGTACTTC.

The V call is TRBV19, the J call TRBJ1-2, with D possibly being TRBD1 (6 bases). V lost 7 bases, J lost 4 bases, and 25 bases lay in between. This CDR3 region has 17 residues. CDR1 and CDR2 from the germline V gene are LNHDA and SQIVND (reference sequence). This CDR3 is CASTESPGTLSLYGYTF. The CDR3 coding sequence is TGTGCCAGTACCGAATCACCCGGGACACTCAGCCTCTATGGCTACACCTTC.

This chain connects TRBV30 to TRBJ1-1, with 9 bases fitting TRBD1. CDR1 and CDR2 from the germline V gene are GTSNPN and SVGIG (reference sequence). V shed 2 bases, J shed 7 bases, and the junction held 5 bases outside the gene matches. CDR3 length: 13 amino acids. For the CDR3, the DNA is TGTGCCTGGAGTAACACAGGGGGCGGTGAAGCTTTCTTT. It specifies CAWSNTGGGEAFF.

This clone appeared a few times. The V call is TRBV15, the J call TRBJ1-6; a weak D match, TRBD1 (5 bases). Germline lookup yields CDR1 LNHNV and CDR2 YYDKDF (reference sequence). The CDR3 loop spans 14 amino acids. V lost 3 bases and J lost 8, with 11 bases in between. The CDR3 bases are TGTGCCACCAGCAGCCGGGGGTCCGATTCACCCCTCCACTTT. This encodes CATSSRGSDSPLHF.

The chain links TRBV4-2 to TRBJ2-1, with 7 bases aligning to TRBD2. Germline CDR1 reads LGHNA; CDR2 reads YNFKEQ. The CDR3 covers 16 residues. Trimming at V came to 0 bases and at J to 8 bases, leaving 10 bases not matched to a gene. CDR3 coding DNA: TGTGCCAGCAGCCAAGAAAGCGGGACCTGGAGGGATGAGCAGTTCTTC. Encoded protein: CASSQESGTWRDEQFF.

This chain connects TRBV7-2 to TRBJ1-2, with TRBD1 identical over 8 bases. The V segment lost 5 bases and the J segment 3 bases; nucleotides outside the gene matches: 5. The CDR3 has 14 amino acids. Germline V lookup: CDR1 SGHTA, CDR2 FQGNSA. The CDR3 nucleotides read TGTGCCAGCAGCAAAGGACAGGGCGACTATGGCTACACCTTC. This codes for CASSKGQGDYGYTF.

This clone turned up a few times. The rearrangement links TRBV11-2 to TRBJ1-2; 8 bases are a match to TRBD1. CDR1 is SGHAT and CDR2 is FQNNGV in the germline V gene. The trim removed 2 bases at V and 3 bases at J, leaving 2 bases unmatched. This CDR3 is 14 amino acids long. CDR3 amino acids: CASSLSGQDYGYTF. CDR3 in DNA: TGTGCCAGCAGCTTATCGGGACAGGACTATGGCTACACCTTC.